The entry below describes one T cell receptor (beta chain). The V and J ends lost 6 bases and 5 bases, in that order; junction bases with no gene match: 8. Per germline, CDR1 MNHNS and CDR2 SASEGT. The CDR3 is 14 residues long. Assay: immunoSEQ multiplex PCR; the TCRdb copy retains only in-frame clones and omits some. This sample has tens of thousands of clones; approximately 90% occur once, and the top ten carry approximately 4.8%. The source of the sample is a study of Tregs in tolerant kidney transplant recipients. The genes are TRBV6-1 and TRBJ2-5; TRBD1 aligns across 8 bases. This TCR was recovered from a human donor in good health. The specimen was CD8+ T cells from blood. CDR3 region: CASSLQGAWETQYF. Written as DNA, the CDR3 is TGTGCCAGCAGCCTTCAGGGGGCGTGGGAGACCCAGTACTTC.